This TCR beta chain was observed in a study of Graves' ophthalmopathy and Graves' hyperthyroidism. Hyperthyroidism cases were recent diagnoses of under 2 months' duration in people aged 18 to 65. Exclusion criteria comprised other autoimmune diseases, uncontrolled infections, pregnancy or lactation in patients. Germline V CDR1 and CDR2: KGHDR, SFDVKD. The V gene lost 3 bases and the J gene lost 4 bases, with 3 bases spanning the gap. The CDR3 loop spans 12 amino acids. CDR3 regions of TCR beta were amplified from RNA transcripts. Second-round multiplex PCR followed a first-round RT-PCR using HTBI primers. Using its own MiXCR run on the multiplex PCR reads, TCRdb lists one record per CDR3 protein. The sample records more than 300,000 distinct CDR3 sequences, just over 15% being singletons. This clonotype was detected many times. Antigen: not known. Study-level points and caveats: Appearing in blood as well were most expanded thyroid clonotypes above 0.001 frequency.

The chain uses TRBV24-1 and TRBJ1-5; D call uncertain. Sequencing was carried out using peripheral blood. This TCR was sampled from a young woman with stable Graves' hyperthyroidism. The chain's CDR3 is CATSDVNQPQHF. Written as DNA, the CDR3 is TGTGCCACCAGTGATGTTAATCAGCCCCAGCATTTT.